This T cell receptor (beta chain) was documented in a study of CD8+ T cells in alopecia areata. Study-wide background: Treated patients were given 5 to 10 mg oral tofacitinib twice daily. Study-wide results and caveats: Lesional scalp exceeded normal scalp in clonality, especially in alopecia totalis/universalis. Patients shared TCRs less clearly than mice did, possibly for HLA-related reasons.

Comment on this clone: The antigen is not known.

V was clipped by 5 bases and J by 0 bases; unmatched bases: 6. CDR1 and CDR2 from the germline V gene are SGHTA and FQGNSA. The CDR3 runs 16 residues. The sequencing template was cDNA reverse transcribed from extracted RNA. The repertoire was sequenced with immunoSEQ multiplex PCR; TCRdb's copy has only in-frame clones and lacks some. The sample lists 200,000 to 250,000 clones; under 70% were seen once. Treatment of the sample: oral pan-JAK inhibitor, 5-10 mg twice daily. This material consisted of CD4+ T cells sorted from blood, taken at week 4, from a patient treated with tofacitinib. The chain recombines TRBV7-2 with TRBJ2-4; 8 bases agree with TRBD2. The receptor comes from a human donor with alopecia areata. The CDR3 DNA is TGTGCCAGCAGCAAACTAGCGGACCTAGCCAAAAACATTCAGTACTTC. Amino acid sequence: CASSKLADLAKNIQYF.